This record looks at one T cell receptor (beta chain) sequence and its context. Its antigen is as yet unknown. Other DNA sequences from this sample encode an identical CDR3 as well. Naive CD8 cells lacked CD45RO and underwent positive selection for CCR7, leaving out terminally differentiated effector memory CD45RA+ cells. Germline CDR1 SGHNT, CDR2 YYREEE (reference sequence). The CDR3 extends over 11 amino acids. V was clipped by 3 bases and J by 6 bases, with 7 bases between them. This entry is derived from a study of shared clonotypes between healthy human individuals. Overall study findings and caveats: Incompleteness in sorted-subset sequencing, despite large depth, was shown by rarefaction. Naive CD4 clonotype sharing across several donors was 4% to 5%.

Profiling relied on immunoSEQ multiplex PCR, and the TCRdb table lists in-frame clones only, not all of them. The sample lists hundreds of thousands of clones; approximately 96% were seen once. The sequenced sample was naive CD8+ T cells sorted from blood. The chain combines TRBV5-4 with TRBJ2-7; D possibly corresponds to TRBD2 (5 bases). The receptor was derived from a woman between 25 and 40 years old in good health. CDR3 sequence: CASSSTSEQYF. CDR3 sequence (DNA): TGTGCCAGCAGCTCCACTAGCGAGCAGTACTTC.